This TCR beta chain was obtained from a study of blood T cells in healthy people across ages. The V end lost 1 base, the J end lost 7 bases, and 16 bases lay between the germline ends. The CDR3 consists of 15 residues. Through a sample-barcoded 5' primer and a J-beta primer mix, a second PCR was run for roughly 6 to 12 cycles. TCRdb fed the 5' RACE reads into MiXCR, producing one record per CDR3 protein. The sample records around 750,000 distinct CDR3 sequences, less than 70% being singletons. Only one count was recorded for this clonotype. Sequencing input: blood. The genes are TRBV12-3 or TRBV12-4 and TRBJ1-2, with D possibly being TRBD1 (5 bases). The receptor comes from a man at least 80 years old in good health. The CDR3, as DNA: TGTGCCAGCAGTTTAGGAGGGGCGCGGCCCCCTGGCTACACCTTC. Its protein is CASSLGGARPPGYTF.